This T cell receptor beta chain was sequenced in a study of identical twins. Study-wide findings and caveats: For monozygotic twins, models underestimated out-of-frame TCR alpha sharing.

This clonotype was detected only a few times. The antigen remains unidentified. TCRdb used MiXCR to reprocess the 5' RACE reads, holding one entry per CDR3 protein. The sample lists some 250,000 distinct CDR3 sequences; 6.5% were seen once. The same data also went into a second study, on T cells expressing NK-cell markers. That source adds: Seropositivity for HCMV was found in seven of the eight sequenced donors, with one seronegative. The CD3+CD56-NKG2C+ fraction was also led by these clonotypes in a few donors.

Specimen: CD8+ T cells sorted from blood. The clonotype was recovered from a woman younger than 35 in good health.

CDR3 residues: CATSDATDHGYTF. DNA for the CDR3: TGTGCCACCAGTGACGCCACAGACCATGGCTACACCTTC. The chain employs TRBV24-1 and TRBJ1-2, with D unclear. Germline values: CDR1 KGHDR, CDR2 SFDVKD. Deletions cut 4 bases from V and 6 bases from J, with 11 bases between. The CDR3 consists of 13 residues.